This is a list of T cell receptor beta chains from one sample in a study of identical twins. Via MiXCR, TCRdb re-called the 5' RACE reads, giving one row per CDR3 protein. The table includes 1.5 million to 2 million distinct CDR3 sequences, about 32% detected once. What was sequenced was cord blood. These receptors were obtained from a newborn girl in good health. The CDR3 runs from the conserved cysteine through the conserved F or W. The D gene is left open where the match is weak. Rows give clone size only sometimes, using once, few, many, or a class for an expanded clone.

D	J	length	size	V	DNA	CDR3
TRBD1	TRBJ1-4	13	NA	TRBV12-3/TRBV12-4	TGTGCCAGCAGCCGAAGACAGGGTGAAAAACTGTTTTTT	CASSRRQGEKLFF
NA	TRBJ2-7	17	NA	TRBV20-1	TGCAGTGCTAGGGCGGGGTCGCGGGAAGGCTCCTACAATGAGCAGTACTTC	CSARAGSREGSYNEQYF
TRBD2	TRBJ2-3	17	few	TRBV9	TGTGCCAGCAGCGTAGTCGGTAGCGGGGGGGCTGCAGATACGCAGTATTTT	CASSVVGSGGAADTQYF
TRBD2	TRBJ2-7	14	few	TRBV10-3	TGTGCCATCAGAGTAGCGGGATCCTACAATGAGCAGTACTTC	CAIRVAGSYNEQYF
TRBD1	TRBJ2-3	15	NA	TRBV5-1	TGCGCCAGCAGCCCCGGGGACAGGGGGACAGATACGCAGTATTTT	CASSPGDRGTDTQYF
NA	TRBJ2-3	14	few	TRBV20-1	TGCAGTGGGAGGCCTTTGCGGGGCACAGATACGCAGTATTTT	CSGRPLRGTDTQYF
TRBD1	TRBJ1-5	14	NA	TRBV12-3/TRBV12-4	TGTGCCAACAGTCTTCAGGGGGAGAATCAGCCCCAGCATTTT	CANSLQGENQPQHF
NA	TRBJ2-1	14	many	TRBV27	TGTGCCAGCAGTCTACTAGAAGGAAACAATGAGCAGTTCTTC	CASSLLEGNNEQFF
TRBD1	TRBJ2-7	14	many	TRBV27	TGTGCCAGCAGTTTCGGACAGGGGAGGTACGAGCAGTACTTC	CASSFGQGRYEQYF
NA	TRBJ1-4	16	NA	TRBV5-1	TGCGCCAGCAGCTTGGGGGCTCTTGCAACTAATGAAAAACTGTTTTTT	CASSLGALATNEKLFF
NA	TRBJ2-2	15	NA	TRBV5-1	TGCGCCAGCAGCACTCAGACAGCGAACACCGGGGAGCTGTTTTTT	CASSTQTANTGELFF
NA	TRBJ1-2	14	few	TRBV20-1	TGCAGTGCTACCACCAAGGACACCTACTATGGCTACACCTTC	CSATTKDTYYGYTF
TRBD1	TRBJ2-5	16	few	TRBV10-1	TGCGCCAGCAGTGAGTCGCAGGGACAGGGAAAAGAGACCCAGTACTTC	CASSESQGQGKETQYF
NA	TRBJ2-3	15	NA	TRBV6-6	TGTGCCAGCACCTACCCTGGCCAGGGCACAGATACGCAGTATTTT	CASTYPGQGTDTQYF
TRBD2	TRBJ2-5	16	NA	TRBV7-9	TGTGCCAGCAGCTTACGGGGACTAGCGATACAAGAGACCCAGTACTTC	CASSLRGLAIQETQYF
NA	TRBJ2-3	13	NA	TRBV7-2	TGTGCCAGCGGCTTACGACCCAGGGATACGCAGTATTTT	CASGLRPRDTQYF
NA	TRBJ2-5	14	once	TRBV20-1	TGCAGTGCAAGGGGAGCGGGCCTCGCAGAGACCCAGTACTTC	CSARGAGLAETQYF
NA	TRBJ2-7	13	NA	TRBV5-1	TGCGCCAGCAGACTTCCTAGTCACAATGAGCAGTACTTC	CASRLPSHNEQYF
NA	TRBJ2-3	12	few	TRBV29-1	TGCAGCGTTGTCAAACTTGGAGATACGCAGTATTTT	CSVVKLGDTQYF
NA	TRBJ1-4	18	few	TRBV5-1	TGCGCCAGCAGCTTGCTTTCCCGGGCCCCTAGGAGTAATGAAAAACTGTTTTTT	CASSLLSRAPRSNEKLFF
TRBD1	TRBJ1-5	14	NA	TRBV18	TGTGCCAGCTCCGGGACAGGGTGGAATCAGCCCCAGCATTTT	CASSGTGWNQPQHF
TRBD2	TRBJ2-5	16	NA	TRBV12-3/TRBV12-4	TGTGCCAGCAGTTTGGGACTAGCGGGTAGTTGGGATGAGCAGTACTTC	CASSLGLAGSWDEQYF
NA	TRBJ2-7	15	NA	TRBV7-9	TGTGCCAGCTCCCCGGGACGTTTGAGCTCCTACGAGCAGTACTTC	CASSPGRLSSYEQYF
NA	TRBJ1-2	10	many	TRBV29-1	TGCAGCGTGGGACGGGATGGCTACACCTTC	CSVGRDGYTF
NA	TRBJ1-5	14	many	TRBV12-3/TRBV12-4	TGTGCCAGCAGCCCGGGACTGAGCAATCAGCCCCAGCATTTT	CASSPGLSNQPQHF
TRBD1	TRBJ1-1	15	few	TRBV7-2	TGTGCCAGCAGCTTAACAGGGGGCGCAAGGACTGAAGCTTTCTTT	CASSLTGGARTEAFF
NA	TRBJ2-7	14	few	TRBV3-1	TGTGCCAGCAGCCAAGGAGTGGGACCCTTTGAGCAGTACTTC	CASSQGVGPFEQYF
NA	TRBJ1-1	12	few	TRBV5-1	TGCGCCAGCTCCCACAGTGATACTGAAGCTTTCTTT	CASSHSDTEAFF